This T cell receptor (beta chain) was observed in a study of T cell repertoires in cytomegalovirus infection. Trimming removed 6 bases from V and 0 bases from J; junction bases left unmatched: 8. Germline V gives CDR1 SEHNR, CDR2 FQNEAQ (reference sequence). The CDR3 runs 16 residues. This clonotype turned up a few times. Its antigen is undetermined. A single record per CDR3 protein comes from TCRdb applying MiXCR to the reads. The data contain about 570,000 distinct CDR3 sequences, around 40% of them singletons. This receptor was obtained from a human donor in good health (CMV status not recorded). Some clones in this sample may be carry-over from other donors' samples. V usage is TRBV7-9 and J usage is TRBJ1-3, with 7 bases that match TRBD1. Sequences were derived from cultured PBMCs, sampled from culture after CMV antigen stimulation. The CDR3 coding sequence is TGTGCCAGCAGATCCGGGACAGCCACCTCTGGAAACACCATATATTTT. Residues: CASRSGTATSGNTIYF.